This T cell receptor beta chain derives from a study of read filtering for tumor transcriptome and immune sequencing. Whole-study context: R-ISS stage counts were eight or nine for I, roughly 15 for II, 7 for III. RNA-seq yielded only about 80 to 1,400 TCR reads, IR-seq about 3.5 to 11 million.

Study conclusions and caveats: In IR-seq, single-read clonotypes were roughly 80% of clonotypes but approximately 3.2% of reads. Compared with RNA-seq, IR-seq gave much higher clonotype depth and reliability.

About this clonotype itself: What it binds is not known. One end of the junction varies from germline; a read error may be responsible.

This library used around 400 ng RNA and molecular barcoded adaptors spanning alpha/delta and beta/gamma chains. TCRdb recomputed calls from the reads with MiXCR, one row per CDR3 protein. The table has tens of thousands of distinct CDR3 sequences, about 12% seen once. This receptor was obtained from a donor over 35 with multiple myeloma. The sequenced sample consisted of a population of CD138-negative cells sorted from bone marrow.

The CDR3 coding sequence is TGTGCCGGCAGCCAGGGGAACACTGAAGCTTTCTTT. Amino acid sequence: CAGSQGNTEAFF. This chain links TRBV4-2 with TRBJ1-1; possibly TRBD1 for D (5 bases). This CDR3 has 12 residues. Germline V gene sequence: CDR1 LGHNA, CDR2 YNFKEQ.